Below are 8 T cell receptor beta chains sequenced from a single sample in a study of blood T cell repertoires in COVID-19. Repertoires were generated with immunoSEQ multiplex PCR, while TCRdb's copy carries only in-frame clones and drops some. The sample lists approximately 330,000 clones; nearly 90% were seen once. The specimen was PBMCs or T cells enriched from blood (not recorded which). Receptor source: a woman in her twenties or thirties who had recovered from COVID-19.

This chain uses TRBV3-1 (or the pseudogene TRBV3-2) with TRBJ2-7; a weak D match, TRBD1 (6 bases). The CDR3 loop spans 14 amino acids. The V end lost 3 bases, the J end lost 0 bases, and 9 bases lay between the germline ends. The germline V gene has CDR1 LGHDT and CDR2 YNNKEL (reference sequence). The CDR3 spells CASSQGTHSYEQYF. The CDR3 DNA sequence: TGTGCCAGCAGCCAGGGGACACACTCCTACGAGCAGTACTTC.

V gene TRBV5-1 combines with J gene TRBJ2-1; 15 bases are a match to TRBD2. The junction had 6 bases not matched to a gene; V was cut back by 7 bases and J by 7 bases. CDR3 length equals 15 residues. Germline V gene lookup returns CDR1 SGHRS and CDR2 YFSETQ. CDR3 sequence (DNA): TGCGCCAGCGGCCAGGGACTAGCGGGAGGAAATGAGCAGTTCTTC. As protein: CASGQGLAGGNEQFF.

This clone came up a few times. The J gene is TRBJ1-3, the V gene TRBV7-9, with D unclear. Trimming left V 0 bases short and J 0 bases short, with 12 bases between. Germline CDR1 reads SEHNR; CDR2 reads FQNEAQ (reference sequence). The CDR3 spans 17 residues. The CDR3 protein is CASSLAGGVISGNTIYF. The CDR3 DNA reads TGTGCCAGCAGCTTAGCGGGTGGAGTCATCTCTGGAAACACCATATATTTT.

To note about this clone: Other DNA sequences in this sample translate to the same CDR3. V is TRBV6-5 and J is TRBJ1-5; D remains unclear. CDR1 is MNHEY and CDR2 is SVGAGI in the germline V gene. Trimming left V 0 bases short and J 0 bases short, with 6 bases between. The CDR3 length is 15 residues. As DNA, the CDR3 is TGTGCCAGCAGTTACTCTCGGGGTAGCAATCAGCCCCAGCATTTT. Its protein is CASSYSRGSNQPQHF.

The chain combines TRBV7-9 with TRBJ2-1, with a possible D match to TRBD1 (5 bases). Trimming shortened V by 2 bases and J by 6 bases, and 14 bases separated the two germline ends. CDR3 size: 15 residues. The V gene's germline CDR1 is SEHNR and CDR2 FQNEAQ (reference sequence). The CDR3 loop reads CASSLSGLGGNEQFF. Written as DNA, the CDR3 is TGTGCCAGCAGCTTATCAGGGCTTGGCGGCAATGAGCAGTTCTTC.

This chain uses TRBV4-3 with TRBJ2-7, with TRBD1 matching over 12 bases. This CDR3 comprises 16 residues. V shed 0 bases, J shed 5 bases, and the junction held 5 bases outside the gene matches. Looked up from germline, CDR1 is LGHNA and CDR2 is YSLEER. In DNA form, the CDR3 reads TGCGCCAGCAGCCAAGATCTGGGACAGGGGGCTGACGAGCAGTACTTC. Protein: CASSQDLGQGADEQYF.

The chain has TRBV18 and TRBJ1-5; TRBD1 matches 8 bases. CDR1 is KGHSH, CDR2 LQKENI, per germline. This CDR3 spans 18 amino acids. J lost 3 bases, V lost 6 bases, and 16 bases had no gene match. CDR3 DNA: TGTGCCAGCTCTCCCGGGACAGGAATCCTAGGGGCCAATCAGCCCCAGCATTTT. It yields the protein CASSPGTGILGANQPQHF.

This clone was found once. Here the CDR3 reads CASSFGGNEQFF. The DNA for the CDR3 is TGCGCCAGCAGCTTTGGAGGCAATGAGCAGTTCTTC. The V call is TRBV5-1, the J call TRBJ2-1; weak D call: TRBD2 (5 bases). The CDR3 loop spans 12 amino acids. V was cut by 2 bases and J by 6 bases, with 6 bases left in between. Germline V gene data show CDR1 as SGHRS and CDR2 as YFSETQ.